Presented here are 24 T cell receptor beta chains from one specimen sequenced in a study of cytomegalovirus exposure and HLA in healthy donors. PCR involved 60 Vbeta and 13 Jbeta primers. Profiled with immunoSEQ multiplex PCR; TCRdb holds only in-frame clones, not every one. The sample holds over 120,000 clones, approximately 82% seen once. Material: PBMCs. Receptors were obtained from a man aged 30-40 years in good health and CMV-seropositive.

The chain is built from TRBV5-1 and TRBJ2-5; 8 bases align to TRBD1. Germline CDR1 is SGHRS and CDR2 is YFSETQ. The J segment lost 4 bases and the V segment lost 4 bases, leaving 9 bases of the junction unmatched. There are 15 residues in the CDR3. CDR3 in amino acids: CASSDITGGTETQYF. The CDR3 DNA sequence: TGCGCCAGCAGCGATATAACAGGGGGTACAGAGACCCAGTACTTC.

This chain links TRBV7-2 with TRBJ2-7; 9 bases line up with TRBD2. CDR1 and CDR2 (germline): SGHTA, FQGNSA. Trimming cost V 4 bases and J 6 bases; bases outside gene matches: 4. CDR3 size: 13 residues. CDR3 protein: CASSSGLAGEQYF. The CDR3 DNA follows: TGTGCCAGCAGCTCGGGACTAGCCGGCGAGCAGTACTTC.

The chain carries TRBV7-9 and TRBJ2-5; no firm D call. The end of the DNA aligns better with TRBJ2-7, so the J call may be wrong. Per the germline V gene, CDR1 is SEHNR and CDR2 is FQNEAQ (reference sequence). The CDR3 has 14 residues. The CDR3 region has the DNA TGTGCCAGCAGTCAAACAGCCCCAGGCTACGAGCAGTACTTC. It encodes CASSQTAPGYEQYF.

This rearrangement joins TRBV15 to TRBJ2-4; 7 nucleotides agree with TRBD2. V gave up 5 bases and J gave up 9 bases; unmatched junction bases: 13. Germline V gene lookup returns CDR1 LNHNV and CDR2 YYDKDF (reference sequence). The CDR3 spans 15 residues. As DNA, the CDR3 is TGTGCCACCAGCGACGCCCGGGCGCGGGGGAGCATTCAGTACTTC. Protein sequence: CATSDARARGSIQYF.

This clone showed up just a few times. This chain connects TRBV11-2 to TRBJ2-1; 11 bases line up with TRBD2. V shed 5 bases and J 7 bases; nucleotides not matched to a gene: 19. The CDR3 consists of 19 residues. Germline values: CDR1 SGHAT, CDR2 FQNNGV. The CDR3 region is CASSRGLFFLAGGGNEQFF. The CDR3 DNA reads as TGTGCCAGCAGCCGAGGCTTGTTCTTTCTAGCGGGGGGAGGGAATGAGCAGTTCTTC.

The gene calls are TRBV7-8 and TRBJ2-5, with a possible D match to TRBD2 (6 bases). The CDR3 sequence is 13 residues long. Germline V CDR1 and CDR2: SGHVS, FQNEAQ. Trimming removed 0 bases at V and 4 bases at J, with 6 bases between. CDR3 sequence: CASSLASGETQYF. CDR3 DNA: TGTGCCAGCAGCTTAGCTAGCGGAGAGACCCAGTACTTC. The full variable domain, its missing parts supplied by reference TRBV7-8 and TRBJ2-5, is GAGVSQSPRYKVAKRGQDVALRCDPISGHVSLFWYQQALGQGPEFLTYFQNEAQLDKSGLPSDRFFAERPEGSVSTLKIQRTQQEDSAVYLCASSLASGETQYFGPGTRLLVL.

The chain joins TRBV2 to TRBJ1-1, with 9 nucleotides matching TRBD1. V was clipped by 6 bases and J by 6 bases; unmatched bases: 14. The CDR3 is made up of 16 amino acids. CDR1 is SNHLY and CDR2 is FYNNEI in the germline V gene. The CDR3 reads CASRASGTGRSAEAFF. In DNA, the CDR3 is TGTGCCAGCAGAGCCTCCGGGACAGGGAGATCCGCTGAAGCTTTCTTT.

The chain employs TRBV14 and TRBJ1-6; D remains unclear. The CDR3 loop spans 13 amino acids. V was pared by 5 bases and J by 6 bases, with 8 bases between. Germline CDR1 is SGHDN and CDR2 is FVKESK. CDR3 bases: TGTGCCAGCAGCTCGCAACTTAATTCACCCCTCCACTTT. This codes for CASSSQLNSPLHF.

The V call is TRBV28, the J call TRBJ2-5; 7 bases line up with TRBD1. The J call may not be correct, given that the DNA end is closer to TRBJ2-7. The CDR3 is 12 residues long. CDR1 MDHEN and CDR2 SYDVKM come from the germline V gene. CDR3: CASSPYRGEQYF. The CDR3 bases are TGTGCCAGCAGTCCTTACAGGGGCGAGCAGTACTTC.

This clone showed up just a few times. The V call is TRBV14, the J call TRBJ2-7; TRBD1 is a possible D gene (6 bases). The CDR3 runs 15 residues. Trimming took 1 base from V and 6 from J, leaving 16 bases between them. CDR1 is SGHDN, CDR2 FVKESK, per germline. CDR3 sequence reads: CASSQVWGLPFEQYF. CDR3 sequence (DNA): TGTGCCAGCAGCCAAGTCTGGGGGCTCCCCTTCGAGCAGTACTTC.

This chain joins TRBV15 and TRBJ2-1; 7 bases map to TRBD2. The germline CDR1 and CDR2 sequences are LNHNV and YYDKDF (reference sequence). V shed 3 bases, J shed 0 bases, and the junction held 14 bases outside the gene matches. The CDR3 totals 19 residues. The CDR3 nucleotides read TGTGCCACCAGCAGCCCCCCACGTAGCGGGCGTAGCTCCTACAATGAGCAGTTCTTC. Translating it yields CATSSPPRSGRSSYNEQFF.

The rearrangement uses TRBV9 and TRBJ2-5; TRBD2 might be the D (7 bases). The CDR3 is 15 amino acids. V lost 0 bases and J lost 2, with 11 bases in between. Germline CDR1 SGDLS, CDR2 YYNGEE. CDR3 sequence (DNA): TGTGCCAGCAGCGTAGAAGGGGGGGGGCAAGAGACCCAGTACTTC. Protein sequence: CASSVEGGGQETQYF.

V gene TRBV19 combines with J gene TRBJ2-3, with 12 bases matching TRBD2. The germline gives CDR1 LNHDA, CDR2 SQIVND (reference sequence). With 1 base clipped from V and 4 bases from J, the junction kept 3 bases outside the gene matches. CDR3 length: 16 amino acids. The CDR3 DNA is TGTGCCAGTAGTATAGCTAGCGGGGGGGAGGCAGATACGCAGTATTTT. Amino acid sequence: CASSIASGGEADTQYF.

Written as DNA, the CDR3 is TGTGCCAGCAGATCCGCCGGCGGAGAAGAGACCCAGTACTTC. It yields the protein CASRSAGGEETQYF. This chain links TRBV5-4 with TRBJ2-5; no clear D. The CDR3 sequence is 14 residues long. Trimming shortened V by 5 bases and J by 3 bases, and 14 bases separated the two germline ends. Germline V gene lookup returns CDR1 SGHNT and CDR2 YYREEE (reference sequence).

This chain links TRBV10-3 with TRBJ2-2, with TRBD2 identical over 8 bases. The junction had 8 bases not matched to a gene; V was cut back by 4 bases and J by 4 bases. Germline V lookup: CDR1 ENHRY, CDR2 SYGVKD. The CDR3 sequence is 16 residues long. CDR3 coding DNA: TGTGCCATCAGTGGACGGCCCAGCGGGAGCACCGGGGAGCTGTTTTTT. Translating gives CAISGRPSGSTGELFF.

The DNA for the CDR3 is TGCGCCAGCAAGAGCGCACAGGGGACTGAGCAGTTCTTC. Its translation: CASKSAQGTEQFF. This sequence joins TRBV5-1 and TRBJ2-1; 7 bases agree with TRBD1. From germline, CDR1 is SGHRS and CDR2 YFSETQ. V gave up 6 bases and J gave up 9 bases; unmatched junction bases: 9. The CDR3 runs to 13 residues.

The genes are TRBV28 and TRBJ2-1; 11 bases match TRBD2. The J segment lost 3 bases and the V segment lost 5 bases, leaving 3 bases of the junction unmatched. Germline assignment: CDR1 MDHEN and CDR2 SYDVKM. This CDR3 is built from 15 residues. CDR3 loop: CASSIGTSGYNEQFF. The CDR3 region has the DNA TGTGCCAGCAGTATCGGGACTAGCGGCTACAATGAGCAGTTCTTC. Complete variable domain (other parts from reference TRBV28 and TRBJ2-1): DVKVTQSSRYLVKRTGEKVFLECVQDMDHENMFWYRQDPGLGLRLIYFSYDVKMKEKGDIPEGYSVSREKKERFSLILESASTNQTSMYLCASSIGTSGYNEQFFGPGTRLTVL.

This clone was seen more than once but under ten times. The chain carries TRBV7-9 and TRBJ1-1; TRBD1 is a possible D gene (5 bases). Germline CDR1 reads SEHNR; CDR2 reads FQNEAQ (reference sequence). The germline V and J ends were trimmed by 4 bases and 6 bases, with 15 bases remaining between them. This CDR3 region has 14 residues. The chain's CDR3 is CASSSTQPGPEAFF. The CDR3 nucleotides are TGTGCCAGCAGCTCCACTCAACCAGGGCCTGAAGCTTTCTTT.

The chain has TRBV5-4 and TRBJ2-2; 9 positions match TRBD1. With 4 bases clipped from V and 1 base from J, the junction kept 5 bases outside the gene matches. The CDR3 has 16 amino acids. The germline V gene has CDR1 SGHNT and CDR2 YYREEE (reference sequence). The CDR3 DNA sequence: TGTGCCAGCAGCAAAGGACAGGGGCAGAACACCGGGGAGCTGTTTTTT. This codes for CASSKGQGQNTGELFF.

The rearrangement uses TRBV5-6 and TRBJ1-6; TRBD1 might be the D (5 bases). The germline V gene encodes CDR1 SGHDT and CDR2 YYEEEE. Trimming shortened V by 0 bases and J by 9 bases, and 13 bases separated the two germline ends. The length of the CDR3 is 15 residues. DNA of the CDR3: TGTGCCAGCAGCTTGGGCAGGGCGAGCGCTTCACCCCTCCACTTT. Translating gives CASSLGRASASPLHF.

The CDR3 DNA sequence: TGTGCCAGCAGCTTACTTGTCGGGGGGGCGCTCACCGGGGAGCTGTTTTTT. Translated: CASSLLVGGALTGELFF. The chain employs TRBV7-8 and TRBJ2-2, with TRBD2 matching 8 bases. The germline V gene encodes CDR1 SGHVS and CDR2 FQNEAQ. V gave up 2 bases and J gave up 4 bases; unmatched junction bases: 9. There are 17 residues in the CDR3. The whole variable domain, remainder taken from reference TRBV7-8 and TRBJ2-2, is GAGVSQSPRYKVAKRGQDVALRCDPISGHVSLFWYQQALGQGPEFLTYFQNEAQLDKSGLPSDRFFAERPEGSVSTLKIQRTQQEDSAVYLCASSLLVGGALTGELFFGEGSRLTVL.

The genes are TRBV7-9 and TRBJ2-2; TRBD1 matches at 11 bases. V was pared by 7 bases and J by 3 bases, with 10 bases of the junction left unmatched. The CDR3 loop spans 17 amino acids. Germline loops: CDR1 SEHNR, CDR2 FQNEAQ (reference sequence). CDR3 in DNA: TGTGCCAGCACTTCCACGGGACAGGGGGGACACACCGGGGAGCTGTTTTTT. This codes for CASTSTGQGGHTGELFF.

CDR3 nucleotide sequence: TGTGCCAGCCCCCCCAGCGGGAGGGAGGGATTGTCAGATACGCAGTATTTT. As protein: CASPPSGREGLSDTQYF. The chain carries TRBV19 and TRBJ2-3, with TRBD2 matching 10 bases. Germline CDR1 LNHDA, CDR2 SQIVND (reference sequence). The V and J ends lost 9 bases and 4 bases, in that order; junction bases with no gene match: 16. CDR3 length equals 17 residues.

The rearrangement joins TRBV6-1 to TRBJ2-7; the match to TRBD2 covers 11 bases. The CDR3 totals 15 residues. The germline V gene encodes CDR1 MNHNS and CDR2 SASEGT. Trimming at V came to 8 bases and at J to 3 bases, leaving 9 bases not matched to a gene. The DNA for the CDR3 is TGTGCCAGCGAACCCACTAGCGGGAGTGACTACGAGCAGTACTTC. This encodes CASEPTSGSDYEQYF.